This T cell receptor beta chain was obtained from a study of HIV-infected children after antiretroviral therapy interruption. V shed 8 bases and J 4 bases; nucleotides not matched to a gene: 8. The CDR3 consists of 14 residues. Germline V gives CDR1 LGHDT, CDR2 YNNKEL (reference sequence). The study's findings and limits: Sorted CD45RA+ naive cells might include minor non-naive CD45RA+ cells.

A 3' RACE protocol on RNA, with unique molecular identifiers, produced the TCR library. TCRdb processed the 3' RACE reads anew with MiXCR; each CDR3 protein has one entry. The repertoire holds 40,000 to 55,000 distinct CDR3 sequences, with about 4.3% as singletons. This clonotype was picked up a small number of times. Its specificity is not known. The treatment here: PENTA 11 planned treatment interruption arm or continuous ART arm. Naive CD4+ CD45RA+ CD45RO- T cells were FACS-sorted from thawed PBMCs. Sequenced material: CD45RA+ CD4+ T cells from PBMCs, pooled from several time points, taken from a donor given antiretroviral therapy, either interrupted or continuous. The subset was: naive CD4+ CD45RA+ CD45RO- T cells. The receptor was derived from a pool of human donors with HIV. This chain uses TRBV3-1 with TRBJ2-3; 8 nucleotides align to TRBD2. CDR3 bases: TGTGCCAGCGGGTCAGCGGGGGTGGCAGATACGCAGTATTTT. It encodes CASGSAGVADTQYF.